The 32 T cell receptor beta chains below all came from one sample that was sequenced in a study of cytomegalovirus exposure and HLA in healthy donors. The PCR used 60 Vbeta and 13 Jbeta primers. TCRdb keeps only in-frame clones here, not all; method: immunoSEQ multiplex PCR. The data show about 190,000 clones, over 80% seen once. The sample taken for sequencing was PBMCs. These receptors were collected from a man aged 40-49 years in good health and CMV-seropositive.

The rearrangement links TRBV2 to TRBJ2-4; TRBD1 matches at 7 bases. CDR3 length: 14 residues. Germline CDR1 and CDR2: SNHLY and FYNNEI. J lost 2 bases, V lost 7 bases, and 5 bases had no gene match. The CDR3 spells CASKSGQTKNIQYF. The CDR3 DNA sequence: TGTGCCAGCAAATCGGGACAGACCAAAAACATTCAGTACTTC.

This rearrangement joins TRBV2 to TRBJ2-3; TRBD2 aligns across 13 bases. Unmatched junction bases numbered 7, after V lost 6 bases and J lost 4 bases. Germline V gene lookup returns CDR1 SNHLY and CDR2 FYNNEI. The CDR3 spans 16 residues. The chain's CDR3 is CASRGPGLAGPDTQYF. The CDR3 DNA sequence: TGTGCCAGCAGGGGGCCGGGACTAGCGGGGCCAGATACGCAGTATTTT. The variable domain in full, with the rest retrieved from reference TRBV2 and TRBJ2-3, is EPEVTQTPSHQVTQMGQEVILRCVPISNHLYFYWYRQILGQKVEFLVSFYNNEISEKSEIFDDQFSVERPDGSNFTLKIRSTKLEDSAMYFCASRGPGLAGPDTQYFGPGTRLTVL.

Notes on this clone: Within the sample, other DNA sequences also encode this same CDR3. The rearrangement uses TRBV6-5 and TRBJ2-7; maybe TRBD2 (6 bases). The V end was cut by 2 bases, the J end by 3 bases, with 11 bases between. The CDR3 totals 14 residues. Germline loops: CDR1 MNHEY, CDR2 SVGAGI. The CDR3 nucleotides are TGTGCCAGCAGTTACGGGCAGGGAGGCTACGAGCAGTACTTC. Its protein is CASSYGQGGYEQYF.

The rearrangement links TRBV7-2 to TRBJ2-5, with 7 positions matching TRBD2. Germline CDR1 is SGHTA and CDR2 is FQGNSA. The junction had 11 bases not matched to a gene; V was cut back by 4 bases and J by 6 bases. The CDR3 totals 15 residues. CDR3 amino acids: CASSSSSVGGKTQYF. In nucleotides, the CDR3 is TGTGCCAGCAGCTCCTCGTCCGTGGGGGGGAAGACCCAGTACTTC. Together with reference TRBV7-2 and TRBJ2-5, the CDR3 gives the full variable domain: GAGVSQSPSNKVTEKGKDVELRCDPISGHTALYWYRQSLGQGLEFLIYFQGNSAPDKSGLPSDRFSAERTGGSVSTLTIQRTQQEDSAVYLCASSSSSVGGKTQYFGPGTRLLVL.

The chain combines TRBV16 with TRBJ1-2, with D maybe TRBD1 (6 bases). V lost 2 bases and J lost 1, with 8 bases in between. The CDR3 loop spans 14 amino acids. Germline V gene data show CDR1 as KGHSY and CDR2 as FQNENV. The CDR3 here is CASSQTQGNYGYTF. The DNA of the CDR3 is TGTGCCAGCAGCCAAACACAGGGTAACTATGGCTACACCTTC.

The chain combines TRBV5-1 with TRBJ2-2, with 7 bases aligning to TRBD2. Germline-derived CDR1 and CDR2 are SGHRS and YFSETQ. The CDR3 loop spans 15 amino acids. V lost 0 bases, J lost 4 bases, and 3 bases stayed unmatched. CDR3: CASSLDTSVTGELFF. The CDR3 bases are TGCGCCAGCAGCTTGGACACTAGCGTCACCGGGGAGCTGTTTTTT.

The chain couples TRBV28 to TRBJ1-1, with D possibly TRBD1 on 6 matching bases. The germline CDR1 and CDR2 sequences are MDHEN and SYDVKM. Between the trimmed V and J ends, which lost 2 bases and 8 bases, there was a span of 12 bases. This CDR3 is built from 13 residues. In nucleotides, the CDR3 is TGTGCCAGCAGTTTAGGACAGCTTGCAGAAGCTTTCTTT. Its protein is CASSLGQLAEAFF.

This chain uses TRBV19 with TRBJ1-1; D gene unclear. Trimming left V 2 bases short and J 2 bases short, with 12 bases between. Per the germline V gene, CDR1 is LNHDA and CDR2 is SQIVND (reference sequence). The CDR3 covers 15 residues. CDR3 in amino acids: CASSIPPPGNTEAFF. CDR3 DNA sequence: TGTGCCAGTAGTATACCTCCTCCGGGAAACACTGAAGCTTTCTTT.

This chain joins TRBV18 and TRBJ1-1, with 7 bases fitting TRBD1. Germline CDR1 and CDR2: KGHSH and LQKENI. Unmatched junction bases numbered 3, after V lost 3 bases and J lost 5 bases. The length of the CDR3 is 13 residues. The CDR3 here is CASSPTGRTEAFF. CDR3 sequence (DNA): TGTGCCAGCTCACCGACAGGGAGGACTGAAGCTTTCTTT.

CDR3 amino acids: CAISRGGGDETQYF. The CDR3 DNA reads TGTGCCATCAGCCGAGGCGGGGGGGATGAGACCCAGTACTTC. The chain recombines TRBV10-3 with TRBJ2-5, with 9 positions matching TRBD2. The CDR3 is 14 amino acids. The ends lost 6 bases at V and 5 bases at J; junction bases unmatched: 7. The germline CDR1 and CDR2 sequences are ENHRY and SYGVKD.

V gene TRBV5-1 combines with J gene TRBJ2-5; 12 positions agree with TRBD2. The CDR3 runs to 15 residues. Unmatched junction bases numbered 1, after V lost 0 bases and J lost 4 bases. Germline V gene sequence: CDR1 SGHRS, CDR2 YFSETQ. The CDR3 here is CASSLATSGGETQYF. The CDR3 DNA is TGCGCCAGCAGCTTGGCGACTAGCGGGGGAGAGACCCAGTACTTC.

This clone has just one count. The chain recombines TRBV9 with TRBJ2-7, with D tentatively TRBD1 (5 bases). Trimming removed 2 bases from V and 3 bases from J, with 15 bases in between. The V gene's germline CDR1 is SGDLS and CDR2 YYNGEE. This CDR3 region has 15 residues. CDR3 DNA: TGTGCCAGCAGCGTCACTGATGGGGCCAACTACGAGCAGTACTTC. It specifies CASSVTDGANYEQYF.

The chain recombines TRBV30 with TRBJ2-5; weak D call: TRBD1 (6 bases). Gene TRBJ2-7 matches the end of the DNA better, so the J call may be wrong. The V gene's germline CDR1 is GTSNPN and CDR2 SVGIG (reference sequence). CDR3 length equals 13 residues. CDR3 sequence reads: CAWRTGSFYEQYF. As DNA, the CDR3 is TGTGCCTGGAGGACAGGTTCGTTCTACGAGCAGTACTTC.

This clone was seen a handful of times. The genes are TRBV28 and TRBJ2-1; TRBD1 might be the D (5 bases). The ends were cut back, 6 bases at V and 7 bases at J, with 10 bases in the middle. Germline-derived CDR1 and CDR2 are MDHEN and SYDVKM. The CDR3 contains 12 residues. Written as DNA, the CDR3 is TGTGCCAGCAGACTAAACAGGAATGAGCAGTTCTTC. Translation: CASRLNRNEQFF.

The V gene is TRBV30, the J gene TRBJ1-1, with 10 bases fitting TRBD1. J lost 12 bases, V lost 0 bases, and 7 bases had no gene match. This CDR3 spans 13 amino acids. CDR1 and CDR2 from the germline V gene are GTSNPN and SVGIG (reference sequence). Here the CDR3 reads CAWSVAGQGRTFF. Written as DNA, the CDR3 is TGTGCCTGGAGTGTGGCGGGACAGGGGAGGACTTTCTTT.

The table lists this clone with a few counts. V gene TRBV7-9 combines with J gene TRBJ2-7; tentatively, D is TRBD1 (7 bases). The CDR3 is made up of 13 amino acids. CDR1 is SEHNR and CDR2 is FQNEAQ in the germline V gene (reference sequence). V gave up 5 bases and J gave up 7 bases, with 15 bases separating them. The CDR3 here is CASSLEQGREQYF. The CDR3 DNA is TGTGCCAGCAGCCTAGAACAGGGGAGGGAGCAGTACTTC.

With regard to this clone: The junction departs from the called germline gene at one end, perhaps through a read error. The chain has TRBV13 and TRBJ2-3; 15 positions agree with TRBD2. Germline V gene sequence: CDR1 PRHDT, CDR2 FYEKMQ (reference sequence). The CDR3 loop spans 16 amino acids. CDR3 sequence reads: CASSLGLAGGLDTQYF. The CDR3 bases are TGTGCCAGCAGCCTAGGACTAGCGGGGGGGCTGGATACGCAGTATTTT.

The chain carries TRBV6-5 and TRBJ1-4, with D hard to call. CDR3 size: 14 residues. V gave up 6 bases and J gave up 1 base, with 9 bases separating them. CDR1 and CDR2 from the germline V gene are MNHEY and SVGAGI. The CDR3 protein is CASSSTLTNEKLFF. CDR3 nucleotides: TGTGCCAGCAGCTCGACACTAACTAATGAAAAACTGTTTTTT.

The chain couples TRBV14 to TRBJ2-3; 8 positions match TRBD1. The trim removed 0 bases at V and 2 bases at J, leaving 7 bases unmatched. Germline CDR1 SGHDN, CDR2 FVKESK. The CDR3 spans 17 residues. The CDR3 reads CASSQDLWGQVTDTQYF. The CDR3 nucleotides read TGTGCCAGCAGCCAAGATCTTTGGGGACAGGTCACAGATACGCAGTATTTT.

The J gene is TRBJ2-5, the V gene TRBV2, with 11 bases lining up with TRBD1. The CDR3 consists of 15 residues. Germline lookup yields CDR1 SNHLY and CDR2 FYNNEI. Trimming at V came to 8 bases and at J to 1 base, leaving 6 bases not matched to a gene. The CDR3 region is CASVPGTGGQETQYF. The DNA of the CDR3 is TGTGCCAGCGTCCCCGGGACAGGGGGCCAAGAGACCCAGTACTTC.

The chain has TRBV5-4 and TRBJ2-5; the D gene is possibly TRBD2 (6 bases). The last part of the DNA fits TRBJ2-7 better; the J call may be wrong. The CDR3 length is 15 residues. Germline assignment: CDR1 SGHNT and CDR2 YYREEE (reference sequence). CDR3 region: CASSLGGDRAYEQYF. The CDR3 DNA reads as TGTGCCAGCAGCTTAGGAGGGGACCGAGCCTACGAGCAGTACTTC.

The chain uses TRBV6-5 and TRBJ1-3, with D perhaps TRBD1 (5 bases). The germline CDR1 and CDR2 sequences are MNHEY and SVGAGI. Trimming cost V 2 bases and J 0 bases, with 11 bases left between them. This CDR3 has 16 amino acids. CDR3: CASSYDSTPSGNTIYF. Here the CDR3 DNA reads TGTGCCAGCAGTTACGACAGTACCCCCTCTGGAAACACCATATATTTT.

The chain recombines TRBV6-5 with TRBJ2-3, with 8 bases matching TRBD1. Trimming removed 5 bases from V and 5 bases from J; junction bases left unmatched: 3. CDR1 is MNHEY, CDR2 SVGAGI, per germline. This CDR3 has 13 residues. The CDR3 DNA reads as TGTGCCAGCAGTCGAGACAGGGGAGATACGCAGTATTTT. It is translated as CASSRDRGDTQYF.

This chain connects TRBV15 to TRBJ1-4; tentatively, D is TRBD1 (6 bases). Trimming cost V 0 bases and J 7 bases, with 6 bases left between them. The CDR3 is 13 residues long. Germline V gives CDR1 LNHNV, CDR2 YYDKDF (reference sequence). CDR3 sequence reads: CATSREQGEKLFF. CDR3 bases: TGTGCCACCAGCAGAGAACAGGGTGAAAAACTGTTTTTT.

The chain joins TRBV9 to TRBJ2-3; 9 bases align to TRBD2. V gave up 0 bases and J gave up 2 bases; unmatched junction bases: 4. The CDR3 totals 16 residues. Germline values: CDR1 SGDLS, CDR2 YYNGEE. The CDR3 region has the DNA TGTGCCAGCAGCGTAGAAAGCGGGGGGATCACAGATACGCAGTATTTT. It translates to CASSVESGGITDTQYF.

The CDR3 sequence is CASSPLALHNEQFF. CDR3 DNA: TGTGCCAGCAGCCCCCTAGCCCTACACAATGAGCAGTTCTTC. The chain carries TRBV5-8 and TRBJ2-1; D is perhaps TRBD2 (5 bases). Germline V gives CDR1 SGHTS, CDR2 YDEGEE. The CDR3 contains 14 residues. Trimming removed 4 bases at V and 5 bases at J, with 13 bases between.

The chain uses TRBV30 and TRBJ1-1, with 10 bases matching TRBD1. The length of the CDR3 is 13 residues. Germline-derived CDR1 and CDR2 are GTSNPN and SVGIG (reference sequence). Unmatched junction bases numbered 8, after V lost 5 bases and J lost 8 bases. CDR3 in amino acids: CAWGSWDRGEAFF. CDR3 coding DNA: TGTGCCTGGGGGTCATGGGACAGGGGAGAAGCTTTCTTT.

CDR3 residues: CASSLGGGGRVKPETQYF. The CDR3 bases are TGTGCCAGCAGCTTAGGGGGGGGTGGCAGGGTAAAACCAGAGACCCAGTACTTC. The V gene is TRBV7-9, the J gene TRBJ2-5; the match to TRBD2 covers 7 bases. The trim removed 1 base at V and 4 bases at J, leaving 15 bases unmatched. The CDR3 is 18 residues long. Germline CDR1 and CDR2: SEHNR and FQNEAQ (reference sequence).

This chain connects TRBV7-9 to TRBJ1-3; no definite D call. CDR3 length equals 14 residues. V lost 0 bases and J lost 8, with 11 bases in between. Germline V lookup: CDR1 SEHNR, CDR2 FQNEAQ (reference sequence). The CDR3 loop is CASSLANRRDTIYF. The DNA for the CDR3 is TGTGCCAGCAGCTTAGCGAACCGGCGGGACACCATATATTTT. Drawing the rest from reference TRBV7-9 and TRBJ1-3, the complete variable domain is DTGVSQNPRHKITKRGQNVTFRCDPISEHNRLYWYRQTLGQGPEFLTYFQNEAQLEKSRLLSDRFSAERPKGSFSTLEIQRTEQGDSAMYLCASSLANRRDTIYFGEGSWLTVV.

This clone was recorded once. This rearrangement joins TRBV7-9 to TRBJ2-5, with 11 bases fitting TRBD2. The CDR3 runs to 15 residues. CDR1 and CDR2 (germline): SEHNR, FQNEAQ (reference sequence). Trimming removed 3 bases from V and 2 bases from J; junction bases left unmatched: 2. In DNA form, the CDR3 reads TGTGCCAGCAGCTTCACTAGCGGGGGTCAAGAGACCCAGTACTTC. This sequence encodes CASSFTSGGQETQYF.

This clone was seen once. The gene calls are TRBV5-5 and TRBJ2-5, with 8 bases identical to TRBD1. The CDR3 covers 12 residues. V was pared by 0 bases and J by 12 bases, with 4 bases of the junction left unmatched. Germline loops: CDR1 SGHKS, CDR2 YYEKEE (reference sequence). The CDR3 nucleotides are TGTGCCAGCAGCTTGGCCCAGACAGGGGAGTACTTC. This codes for CASSLAQTGEYF.

The genes are TRBV6-1 and TRBJ2-3; 14 bases are a match to TRBD2. The CDR3 covers 15 residues. The V gene's germline CDR1 is MNHNS and CDR2 SASEGT. The ends lost 6 bases at V and 4 bases at J; junction bases unmatched: 3. This CDR3 is CASRTSGGGSDTQYF. CDR3 DNA: TGTGCCAGCAGGACTAGCGGGGGGGGTTCAGATACGCAGTATTTT.